Following are 25 T cell receptor beta chains from one sample sequenced in a study of spatial heterogeneity in lung cancer. One entry per CDR3 protein results from TCRdb running MiXCR on the 5' RACE reads. The sample contains 48,000 or so distinct CDR3 sequences, roughly 5% of which appear only once. This sample's time point: sample taken at primary tumor resection. The input material, whole RNA from tumor, nontumor lung or frozen PBMC, was sequenced unsorted. Material: PBMCs, obtained at surgery. All receptors derive from a male donor with early-stage non-small cell lung cancer.

This clonotype came up once. Since a much larger clone is just one base distant, this may be a read error. V usage is TRBV7-2 and J usage is TRBJ2-3; the D gene is possibly TRBD2 (6 bases). Germline values: CDR1 SGHTA, CDR2 FQGNSA. V lost 5 bases, J lost 2 bases, and 26 bases lay in between. The CDR3 length is 19 residues. CDR3 nucleotide sequence: TGTGCCAGCAGCCCATACGCACTAGCCGCCCAAACGTTCACAGATACGCAGTATTTT. Amino acids: CASSPYALAAQTFTDTQYF.

This clonotype came up many times. This chain connects TRBV20-1 to TRBJ1-1, with D tentatively TRBD1 (6 bases). The CDR3 sequence is 14 residues long. The germline V gene encodes CDR1 DFQATT and CDR2 SNEGSKA (reference sequence). Between the trimmed V and J ends, which lost 5 bases and 4 bases, there was a span of 17 bases. Written as DNA, the CDR3 is TGCAGTGCTGTCCAGGGGAACAGGGCCACTGAAGCTTTCTTT. The encoded protein is CSAVQGNRATEAFF.

This clonotype was counted many times. The V and J genes are TRBV5-1 and TRBJ2-3; D is uncertain. Germline CDR1 is SGHRS and CDR2 is YFSETQ. Trimming took off 0 bases at V and 6 bases at J, with 5 bases between the two ends. The CDR3 loop spans 12 amino acids. CDR3 region: CASSLVQDTQYF. The CDR3 DNA sequence: TGCGCCAGCAGCTTGGTGCAGGATACGCAGTATTTT.

This clonotype was detected many times. The gene calls are TRBV27 and TRBJ2-6; no clear D gene. The CDR3 contains 15 residues. Trimming left V 3 bases short and J 2 bases short, with 8 bases between. CDR1 and CDR2 from the germline V gene are MNHEY and SMNVEV (reference sequence). CDR3 region: CASSLGSAGANVLTF. The CDR3 DNA follows: TGTGCCAGCAGTTTGGGGTCGGCTGGGGCCAACGTCCTGACTTTC.

This clonotype was counted at least ten times. J is TRBJ2-2 and V is TRBV7-2; D unclear. This CDR3 has 13 amino acids. V dropped 3 bases and J dropped 1 base, with 3 bases sitting between them. Germline V lookup: CDR1 SGHTA, CDR2 FQGNSA. Here the CDR3 DNA reads TGTGCCAGCAGCTTCGGGAACACCGGGGAGCTGTTTTTT. This encodes CASSFGNTGELFF.

This chain links TRBV6-6 with TRBJ1-2, with 11 bases matching TRBD1. This CDR3 has 16 amino acids. V dropped 0 bases and J dropped 3; count of bases not matched to a gene: 3. The V gene's germline CDR1 is MNHNY and CDR2 SVGAGI (reference sequence). In nucleotides, the CDR3 is TGTGCCAGCAGTTACTCGGACAGGGGGCGCGACTATGGCTACACCTTC. Its protein is CASSYSDRGRDYGYTF.

In this sample, this clonotype turned up many times. The rearrangement uses TRBV7-9 and TRBJ2-1; TRBD2 matches 8 bases. With V trimmed by 2 bases and J by 6 bases, 9 bases remained unmatched. The CDR3 has 16 amino acids. Germline assignment: CDR1 SEHNR and CDR2 FQNEAQ (reference sequence). As DNA, the CDR3 is TGTGCCAGCAGCTTAATTGCGGGAGGTCGTCGCAATGAGCAGTTCTTC. This translates into CASSLIAGGRRNEQFF.

The sample holds many counts of this clonotype. This chain links TRBV6-6 with TRBJ2-5; D not certain. The CDR3 runs to 14 residues. V was pared by 0 bases and J by 9 bases, with 14 bases between. Germline-derived CDR1 and CDR2 are MNHNY and SVGAGI (reference sequence). The CDR3 DNA is TGTGCCAGCAGTTACTCCTACGACGCTTCGGCCCAGTACTTC. Its protein product is CASSYSYDASAQYF.

The table lists this clonotype with many counts. For the CDR3, the DNA is TGCGCCAGCAGCGGCGGGAGGAACACCGGGGAGCTGTTTTTT. It translates to CASSGGRNTGELFF. The genes are TRBV4-3 and TRBJ2-2; TRBD2 matches 7 bases. CDR1 and CDR2 from the germline V gene are LGHNA and YSLEER. V gave up 5 bases and J gave up 1 base; unmatched junction bases: 1. The CDR3 consists of 14 residues.

This clonotype was seen ten or more times. This chain connects TRBV7-2 to TRBJ2-4; 10 bases align to TRBD2. V shed 5 bases, J shed 6 bases, and the junction held 4 bases outside the gene matches. Germline assignment: CDR1 SGHTA and CDR2 FQGNSA. The CDR3 loop spans 14 amino acids. CDR3 amino acids: CASSPGTSVNIQYF. In DNA form, the CDR3 reads TGTGCCAGCAGCCCCGGGACTAGCGTAAACATTCAGTACTTC.

This clonotype was seen repeatedly, ten times or more. The chain has TRBV7-8 and TRBJ1-1, with 7 bases fitting TRBD1. V was clipped by 4 bases and J by 0 bases; unmatched bases: 14. Per the germline V gene, CDR1 is SGHVS and CDR2 is FQNEAQ. The length of the CDR3 is 18 residues. The CDR3 loop is CASSSRRQGLELNTEAFF. DNA of the CDR3: TGTGCCAGCAGCTCCCGACGACAGGGACTAGAATTGAACACTGAAGCTTTCTTT.

V and J are TRBV9 and TRBJ1-1, with a tentative D call TRBD1 (6 bases). The V and J ends lost 1 base and 4 bases respectively, with 11 bases between them. This CDR3 is built from 14 residues. CDR1 and CDR2 from the germline V gene are SGDLS and YYNGEE. CDR3 DNA: TGTGCCAGCAGCGTACAGGGGAGGGGCACTGAAGCTTTCTTT. Translated: CASSVQGRGTEAFF.

There are many counts of this clonotype. The chain uses TRBV27 and TRBJ2-6; D might be TRBD2 (6 bases). Germline V CDR1 and CDR2: MNHEY, SMNVEV (reference sequence). CDR3 length equals 15 residues. Trimming removed 6 bases from V and 3 bases from J, with 12 bases in between. CDR3 loop: CASREGSLGANVLTF. The DNA for the CDR3 is TGTGCCAGCAGGGAGGGGTCCCTTGGGGCCAACGTCCTGACTTTC.

This clonotype was found many times. V gene TRBV7-9 combines with J gene TRBJ2-1, with 9 positions matching TRBD2. Trimming cost V 7 bases and J 1 base; bases outside gene matches: 20. The germline gives CDR1 SEHNR, CDR2 FQNEAQ (reference sequence). There are 20 residues in the CDR3. The CDR3 loop reads CASINGRSSGRPQSYNEQFF. The CDR3 nucleotides are TGTGCCAGCATCAACGGGAGGTCAAGCGGGAGGCCCCAATCCTACAATGAGCAGTTCTTC.

There are many counts of this clonotype. This chain joins TRBV6-1 and TRBJ1-1; D is ambiguous. The CDR3 is 13 amino acids. V dropped 4 bases and J dropped 6 bases, with 12 bases sitting between them. The germline CDR1 and CDR2 sequences are MNHNS and SASEGT. In DNA, the CDR3 is TGTGCCAGCAGTGTAGAAGACTGGGCTGAAGCTTTCTTT. It specifies CASSVEDWAEAFF.

This clonotype appeared many times. The V gene is TRBV20-1, the J gene TRBJ2-7; no definite D call. V dropped 2 bases and J dropped 0 bases, with 8 bases sitting between them. This CDR3 comprises 13 residues. From germline, CDR1 is DFQATT and CDR2 SNEGSKA (reference sequence). The CDR3 DNA sequence: TGCAGTGCTAGAACCGACATCTCCTACGAGCAGTACTTC. It yields the protein CSARTDISYEQYF.

Comments on this clonotype: Since a much larger clone is just one base distant, this may be a read error. The chain links TRBV27 to TRBJ1-1; tentative D call: TRBD1 (6 bases). Per germline, CDR1 MNHEY and CDR2 SMNVEV (reference sequence). The CDR3 loop spans 15 amino acids. The CDR3 protein is CSSSPERTALTEAFF. In DNA form, the CDR3 reads TGTTCCAGCAGTCCGGAACGGACAGCCCTCACTGAAGCTTTCTTT.

This clonotype was counted ten times or more. The chain couples TRBV7-9 to TRBJ1-2; D remains ambiguous. Trimming shortened V by 5 bases and J by 3 bases, and 13 bases separated the two germline ends. The CDR3 runs 14 residues. In germline, CDR1 is SEHNR, CDR2 FQNEAQ (reference sequence). The CDR3: CASSPSRGDYGYTF. CDR3 DNA: TGTGCCAGCAGCCCCTCGCGGGGAGACTATGGCTACACCTTC. Full variable domain (remainder filled in from reference TRBV7-9 and TRBJ1-2): DTGVSQNPRHKITKRGQNVTFRCDPISEHNRLYWYRQTLGQGPEFLTYFQNEAQLEKSRLLSDRFSAERPKGSFSTLEIQRTEQGDSAMYLCASSPSRGDYGYTFGSGTRLTVV.

This clonotype was seen at least ten times. The chain recombines TRBV20-1 with TRBJ2-1, with D unresolved. Deletions cut 0 bases from V and 4 bases from J, with 10 bases between. The CDR3 length is 14 residues. Germline CDR1 DFQATT, CDR2 SNEGSKA (reference sequence). CDR3 loop: CSARDGKAYNEQFF. The CDR3 DNA follows: TGCAGTGCTAGAGATGGTAAAGCTTACAATGAGCAGTTCTTC.

The gene calls are TRBV28 and TRBJ1-2, with a possible D match to TRBD1 (5 bases). CDR1 is MDHEN and CDR2 is SYDVKM in the germline V gene. There are 14 residues in the CDR3. Trimming removed 5 bases from V and 8 bases from J, with 18 bases in between. In nucleotides, the CDR3 is TGTGCCAGCAGTCCCCTCCGGGGGAAGCGGGGCTACACCTTC. This sequence encodes CASSPLRGKRGYTF.

Many counts were recorded for this clonotype. The chain is built from TRBV20-1 and TRBJ1-1, with D perhaps matching TRBD1 (5 bases). The CDR3 extends over 14 amino acids. V lost 1 base and J lost 1, with 10 bases in between. Germline CDR1 reads DFQATT; CDR2 reads SNEGSKA (reference sequence). In nucleotides, the CDR3 is TGCAGTGCTAGAGGACGGACACCGAACACTGAAGCTTTCTTT. Translation: CSARGRTPNTEAFF.

This clonotype was recorded many times. The V and J genes are TRBV7-9 and TRBJ2-7, with TRBD2 matching over 13 bases. Germline CDR1 SEHNR, CDR2 FQNEAQ (reference sequence). After removal of 5 bases from V and 0 bases from J, the junction contained 4 bases not matched to a gene. The CDR3 has 16 residues. This chain's CDR3 is CASSPGLAGYSYEQYF. CDR3 DNA sequence: TGTGCCAGCAGCCCGGGACTAGCGGGATACTCCTACGAGCAGTACTTC.

This clonotype has ten or more counts. The chain carries TRBV6-5 and TRBJ2-7, with 9 nucleotides matching TRBD1. The germline V gene has CDR1 MNHEY and CDR2 SVGAGI. Trimming at V came to 1 base and at J to 3 bases, leaving 4 bases not matched to a gene. This CDR3 region has 15 residues. CDR3 amino acids: CASSYLGQGDYEQYF. The CDR3 DNA follows: TGTGCCAGCAGTTACTTGGGACAGGGAGACTACGAGCAGTACTTC.

This clonotype was recorded a few times. This chain links TRBV3-1 with TRBJ2-3; 14 bases fit TRBD2. CDR1 LGHDT and CDR2 YNNKEL come from the germline V gene (reference sequence). Trimming at V came to 2 bases and at J to 4 bases, leaving 8 bases not matched to a gene. The CDR3 length is 18 residues. The CDR3, as DNA: TGTGCCAGCAGCCAAAGGGGGACTAGCGGGAGATGGGCAGATACGCAGTATTTT. It translates to CASSQRGTSGRWADTQYF.

The chain combines TRBV7-9 with TRBJ2-3, with TRBD1 matching 9 bases. V lost 5 bases to trimming and J lost 3 bases; unmatched junction nucleotides: 12. The germline V gene encodes CDR1 SEHNR and CDR2 FQNEAQ (reference sequence). The CDR3 extends over 17 amino acids. The CDR3 loop reads CASSPHLPGQGTDTQYF. The CDR3 bases are TGTGCCAGCAGCCCTCACCTCCCGGGACAGGGAACAGATACGCAGTATTTT.